These 18 T cell receptor beta chains were all obtained from the same sample, sequenced in a study of CD8+ T cells in alopecia areata. Treatment defined: oral pan-JAK inhibitor, 5-10 mg twice daily. Following extraction, RNA underwent reverse transcription to cDNA, which served as the sequencing template. Assay: immunoSEQ multiplex PCR; the TCRdb copy retains only in-frame clones and omits some. The data show roughly 200,000 clones, with less than 70% seen just once and about a tenth held by the top ten. Material: CD8+ T cells sorted from blood, obtained at week 24, from a patient treated with tofacitinib. These receptors were obtained from a human donor with alopecia areata.

The V call is TRBV12-5, the J call TRBJ1-1; D not resolved. Looked up from germline, CDR1 is LGHNT and CDR2 is FRNRAP. Deletions cut 6 bases from V and 8 bases from J, with 10 bases between. The CDR3 contains 11 residues. The CDR3 nucleotides read TGTGCTAGTGGGATGCACCTCGAAGCTTTCTTT. Translation: CASGMHLEAFF.

In this sample, this clone turned up a few times. The chain uses TRBV15 and TRBJ2-5; a weak D match, TRBD1 (7 bases). The DNA end is a closer match to TRBJ2-7, so the J assignment may be wrong. The CDR3 runs 15 residues. Germline lookup yields CDR1 LNHNV and CDR2 YYDKDF (reference sequence). The CDR3 loop is CATSNRRGASYEQYF. The CDR3 nucleotides read TGTGCCACCAGTAATCGCAGGGGGGCCTCCTACGAGCAGTACTTC.

This clone has only a few counts. The chain uses TRBV30 and TRBJ2-7; TRBD1 agrees at 8 bases. The germline gives CDR1 GTSNPN, CDR2 SVGIG (reference sequence). The V and J ends lost 2 bases and 5 bases, in that order; junction bases with no gene match: 5. CDR3 length: 13 residues. The CDR3: CAWSTGQGDEQYF. The DNA for the CDR3 is TGTGCCTGGAGTACTGGACAGGGCGACGAGCAGTACTTC.

The chain couples TRBV9 to TRBJ2-5; D is uncertain. The end of the DNA fits TRBJ2-7 better, so the J call may be wrong. The germline V gene encodes CDR1 SGDLS and CDR2 YYNGEE. This CDR3 contains 12 residues. As DNA, the CDR3 is TGTGCCAGCAGCGTTTTGAGTGGCGAGCAGTACTTC. It translates to CASSVLSGEQYF.

The chain employs TRBV6-6 and TRBJ2-7; D ambiguous. Germline values: CDR1 MNHNY, CDR2 SVGAGI (reference sequence). This CDR3 has 16 amino acids. Trimming cost V 6 bases and J 3 bases, with 21 bases left between them. The CDR3 nucleotides read TGTGCCAGCAGACCTTCAGAGTCGCGAAATTTCTACGAGCAGTACTTC. It is translated as CASRPSESRNFYEQYF.

The chain has TRBV30 and TRBJ2-1, with D perhaps being TRBD1 or TRBD2 (6 bases each). V was cut by 4 bases and J by 7 bases, with 11 bases left in between. The CDR3 loop spans 12 amino acids. Looked up from germline, CDR1 is GTSNPN and CDR2 is SVGIG (reference sequence). CDR3 bases: TGTGCCTGGACCCCGGGGGCTAATGAGCAGTTCTTC. Its translation is CAWTPGANEQFF.

CDR3 nucleotides: TGTGCCATCAGACCGGATGAGGCGATCAATTCACCCCTCCACTTT. Its translation is CAIRPDEAINSPLHF. The J gene is TRBJ1-6, the V gene TRBV10-3, with unresolved D. CDR1 and CDR2 (germline): ENHRY, SYGVKD. This CDR3 region has 15 residues. The V end was cut by 6 bases, the J end by 7 bases, with 16 bases between.

This clone was recorded a few times. The V and J genes are TRBV27 and TRBJ2-3, with D maybe TRBD2 (7 bases). The CDR3 spans 16 residues. Trimming removed 2 bases at V and 2 bases at J, with 14 bases between. Germline-derived CDR1 and CDR2 are MNHEY and SMNVEV (reference sequence). The DNA of the CDR3 is TGTGCCAGCAGTTTAGATGCGGGGGCGACCACAGATACGCAGTATTTT. Its translation is CASSLDAGATTDTQYF.

The CDR3, as DNA: TGTGCCAGCAGCTTGAAAGGCGGGACAGGGGTTTCGGAGCAGTACTTC. Protein: CASSLKGGTGVSEQYF. The rearrangement joins TRBV13 to TRBJ2-7; 10 bases fit TRBD1. J lost 7 bases, V lost 3 bases, and 12 bases had no gene match. CDR3 size: 16 residues. Germline V gene sequence: CDR1 PRHDT, CDR2 FYEKMQ (reference sequence).

The rearrangement uses TRBV6-6 and TRBJ2-7; D unclear. CDR3 size: 13 residues. CDR1 MNHNY and CDR2 SVGAGI come from the germline V gene (reference sequence). Trimming removed 2 bases at V and 2 bases at J, with 7 bases between. DNA for the CDR3: TGTGCCAGCAGTTACGGCTTGGCCTACGAGCAGTACTTC. Its protein is CASSYGLAYEQYF.

The chain has TRBV5-1 and TRBJ1-1, with D uncertain. CDR1 and CDR2 (germline): SGHRS, YFSETQ. CDR3 length: 11 amino acids. V was clipped by 5 bases and J by 12 bases, with 14 bases between them. In DNA form, the CDR3 reads TGCGCCAGCAGGGCGGCAGATCGATCTTTCTTT. Translation gives CASRAADRSFF.

V is TRBV2 and J is TRBJ2-3; possibly TRBD1 for D (6 bases). This CDR3 spans 15 amino acids. Germline CDR1 and CDR2: SNHLY and FYNNEI. With 4 bases removed from V and 4 bases from J, the gap between germline ends came to 15 bases. CDR3 sequence: CASSVTGSGADTQYF. In DNA form, the CDR3 reads TGTGCCAGCAGTGTTACAGGGTCTGGGGCAGATACGCAGTATTTT.

The chain carries TRBV30 and TRBJ2-7; the D gene is possibly TRBD1 (6 bases). The CDR3 covers 13 residues. V lost 3 bases and J lost 3, with 12 bases in between. From germline, CDR1 is GTSNPN and CDR2 SVGIG (reference sequence). The CDR3 nucleotides are TGTGCCTGGAGAGTGGGGACAAACTACGAGCAGTACTTC. Amino acids: CAWRVGTNYEQYF.

This clone was found a few times. The chain couples TRBV29-1 to TRBJ1-2, with 7 bases matching TRBD1. The CDR3 runs 15 residues. V was pared by 0 bases and J by 7 bases, with 11 bases of the junction left unmatched. CDR1 and CDR2 from the germline V gene are SQVTM and ANQGSEA. The CDR3 protein is CSVEDRTTGDSGYTF. In nucleotides, the CDR3 is TGCAGCGTTGAAGACCGAACAACAGGGGATAGTGGCTACACCTTC.

The table lists this clone with a count of one. V is TRBV28 and J is TRBJ1-2; 8 bases line up with TRBD1. The trim removed 5 bases at V and 8 bases at J, leaving 16 bases unmatched. Germline CDR1 MDHEN, CDR2 SYDVKM. The CDR3 sequence is 16 residues long. CDR3 loop: CASSPPEGQDLWGYTF. The CDR3 DNA reads as TGTGCCAGCAGTCCCCCTGAGGGACAGGACCTATGGGGCTACACCTTC.

This clone showed up just a few times. V is TRBV29-1 and J is TRBJ1-1; no reliable D call. The CDR3 has 11 residues. Looked up from germline, CDR1 is SQVTM and CDR2 is ANQGSEA. V was clipped by 2 bases and J by 3 bases, with 4 bases between them. The CDR3, as DNA: TGCAGCGTTGAATGGGACACTGAAGCTTTCTTT. This encodes CSVEWDTEAFF.

V usage is TRBV7-2 and J usage is TRBJ2-5; the D is unclear. The CDR3 loop spans 15 amino acids. Trimming shortened V by 4 bases and J by 1 base, and 13 bases separated the two germline ends. Germline-derived CDR1 and CDR2 are SGHTA and FQGNSA. Written as DNA, the CDR3 is TGTGCCAGCAGCTCGCACTTGGCAGTCCAAGAGACCCAGTACTTC. Translating it yields CASSSHLAVQETQYF.

This clone was counted only a few times. CDR3 coding DNA: TGTGCCAGCAGCTCCCCACAGGGGCACAACACTGAAGCTTTCTTT. It translates to CASSSPQGHNTEAFF. The chain uses TRBV2 and TRBJ1-1; 7 nucleotides align to TRBD1. The V segment lost 6 bases and the J segment 2 bases; nucleotides outside the gene matches: 9. This CDR3 has 15 amino acids. CDR1 and CDR2 (germline): SNHLY, FYNNEI.